This is a list of T cell receptor beta chains from one sample in a study of T cell changes during pregnancy in multiple sclerosis. Libraries were prepared by immunoSEQ multiplex PCR; TCRdb keeps only in-frame clonotypes and omits some of them. The profile shows approximately 32,000 clones, about 92% of them singletons. The material sequenced was CD8+ T cells from peripheral blood mononuclear cells, taken in the first trimester of pregnancy. The receptors shown here come from a female donor with multiple sclerosis, enrolled in a pregnancy study. Both conserved end residues are part of each CDR3. The D gene is left open where the match is weak. Only some rows state a clone size, as once, few, many or a class for expanded clones.

clone_size: .; v_call: TRBV7-9; d_call: TRBD1; j_call: TRBJ1-1; cdr3_aa: CASSLARTGAGYTEAFF; cdr3_nt: TGTGCCAGCAGCTTAGCGCGGACAGGGGCCGGTTACACTGAAGCTTTCTTT
clone_size: .; v_call: TRBV19; d_call: .; j_call: TRBJ2-3; cdr3_aa: CASSKQDGWTDTQYF; cdr3_nt: TGTGCCAGTAGTAAACAGGATGGGTGGACAGATACGCAGTATTTT
clone_size: .; v_call: TRBV5-4; d_call: TRBD2; j_call: TRBJ2-1; cdr3_aa: CASSHSGLAGPSSYNEQFF; cdr3_nt: TGTGCCAGCAGCCACTCGGGACTAGCGGGACCTAGCTCCTACAATGAGCAGTTCTTC
clone_size: .; v_call: TRBV5-1; d_call: TRBD1; j_call: TRBJ2-7; cdr3_aa: CASSSIRTRVLRATGALREQYF; cdr3_nt: TGCGCCAGCAGCAGTATTAGGACCAGGGTGTTGAGAGCCACAGGGGCATTACGAGAGCAGTACTTC
clone_size: .; v_call: TRBV5-1; d_call: TRBD2; j_call: TRBJ2-1; cdr3_aa: CASSSPLAGGPRYNEQFF; cdr3_nt: TGCGCCAGCAGCTCACCCTTAGCGGGAGGGCCTCGGTACAATGAGCAGTTCTTC
clone_size: .; v_call: TRBV19; d_call: .; j_call: TRBJ2-5; cdr3_aa: CASSIGGGEEGETQYF; cdr3_nt: TGTGCCAGTAGTATAGGAGGAGGGGAGGAGGGCGAGACCCAGTACTTC
clone_size: .; v_call: TRBV28; d_call: TRBD1; j_call: TRBJ1-1; cdr3_aa: CASRTHDRGLGTEAFF; cdr3_nt: TGTGCCAGCAGAACACACGACAGGGGCCTGGGCACTGAAGCTTTCTTT
clone_size: .; v_call: TRBV5-4; d_call: .; j_call: TRBJ2-3; cdr3_aa: CASSFTPGDTQYF; cdr3_nt: TGTGCCAGCAGTTTTACGCCAGGGGATACGCAGTATTTT
clone_size: .; v_call: TRBV7-9; d_call: TRBD2; j_call: TRBJ2-1; cdr3_aa: CASSLATSGRYNEQFF; cdr3_nt: TGTGCCAGCAGCTTAGCGACTAGCGGGAGGTACAATGAGCAGTTCTTC
clone_size: .; v_call: TRBV9; d_call: .; j_call: TRBJ1-2; cdr3_aa: CASSASGTTTNGYTF; cdr3_nt: TGTGCCAGCAGCGCCTCCGGGACAACCACTAATGGCTACACCTTC
clone_size: .; v_call: TRBV29-1; d_call: .; j_call: TRBJ2-7; cdr3_aa: CSVEGRGTRYEQYF; cdr3_nt: TGCAGCGTTGAAGGCAGGGGCACTCGGTACGAGCAGTACTTC
clone_size: once; v_call: TRBV4-1; d_call: .; j_call: TRBJ2-5; cdr3_aa: CASSQWLAGSGETQYF; cdr3_nt: TGCGCCAGCAGCCAGTGGTTGGCGGGTAGTGGAGAGACCCAGTACTTC
clone_size: .; v_call: TRBV18; d_call: .; j_call: TRBJ1-1; cdr3_aa: CASSPRNRGVDGEAFF; cdr3_nt: TGTGCCAGCTCACCGCGGAACCGGGGGGTTGACGGTGAAGCTTTCTTT
clone_size: .; v_call: TRBV9; d_call: TRBD2; j_call: TRBJ2-7; cdr3_aa: CASSVGLDYEQYF; cdr3_nt: TGTGCCAGCAGCGTGGGACTAGATTACGAGCAGTACTTC
clone_size: few; v_call: TRBV9; d_call: .; j_call: TRBJ1-1; cdr3_aa: CASTVGSGLNTEAFF; cdr3_nt: TGTGCCAGCACCGTAGGGAGCGGCCTGAACACTGAAGCTTTCTTT
clone_size: .; v_call: TRBV5-1; d_call: TRBD2; j_call: TRBJ2-2; cdr3_aa: CASSLHLGTTLLTGELFF; cdr3_nt: TGCGCCAGCAGCCTGCACCTCGGGACTACACTACTCACCGGGGAGCTGTTTTTT
clone_size: .; v_call: TRBV4-1; d_call: TRBD2; j_call: TRBJ2-7; cdr3_aa: CASSRGGLAGFYEQYF; cdr3_nt: TGCGCCAGCAGCCGGGGGGGACTAGCGGGCTTCTACGAGCAGTACTTC
clone_size: once; v_call: TRBV27; d_call: TRBD2; j_call: TRBJ2-7; cdr3_aa: CASSLRLAGTRTYEQYF; cdr3_nt: TGTGCCAGCAGTTTAAGGCTAGCGGGAACCCGGACCTACGAGCAGTACTTC
clone_size: .; v_call: TRBV5-4; d_call: .; j_call: TRBJ2-5; cdr3_aa: CASSRLEGVRETQYF; cdr3_nt: TGTGCCAGCAGCCGTTTAGAAGGGGTGCGGGAGACCCAGTACTTC
clone_size: .; v_call: TRBV4-1; d_call: TRBD1; j_call: TRBJ2-7; cdr3_aa: CASSQDKAQGAREQYF; cdr3_nt: TGCGCCAGCAGCCAAGATAAGGCACAGGGGGCGAGAGAGCAGTACTTC
clone_size: .; v_call: TRBV28; d_call: .; j_call: TRBJ2-7; cdr3_aa: CASSHHTGGSYEQYF; cdr3_nt: TGTGCCAGCAGTCATCATACGGGCGGGTCCTACGAGCAGTACTTC
clone_size: once; v_call: TRBV6-4; d_call: TRBD1; j_call: TRBJ2-3; cdr3_aa: CASSPGQGSTDTQYF; cdr3_nt: TGTGCCAGCAGCCCCGGACAGGGGTCCACAGATACGCAGTATTTT
clone_size: .; v_call: TRBV4-1; d_call: TRBD1; j_call: TRBJ1-1; cdr3_aa: CASSQEQGLTEAFF; cdr3_nt: TGCGCCAGCAGCCAAGAACAGGGGTTGACTGAAGCTTTCTTT
clone_size: .; v_call: TRBV29-1; d_call: .; j_call: TRBJ2-1; cdr3_aa: CSVPPALSYNEQFF; cdr3_nt: TGCAGCGTTCCCCCAGCGCTCTCCTACAATGAGCAGTTCTTC
clone_size: .; v_call: TRBV11-1; d_call: .; j_call: TRBJ2-5; cdr3_aa: CASSSYPEDGLDATQYF; cdr3_nt: TGTGCCAGCAGCTCCTACCCGGAGGACGGCCTGGACGCGACCCAGTACTTC
clone_size: .; v_call: TRBV5-1; d_call: .; j_call: TRBJ2-3; cdr3_aa: CASSLGDSYLDTQYF; cdr3_nt: TGCGCCAGCAGCTTGGGAGACAGCTATCTGGATACGCAGTATTTT
clone_size: .; v_call: TRBV13; d_call: .; j_call: TRBJ2-3; cdr3_aa: CASSLEQSTDTQYF; cdr3_nt: TGTGCCAGCAGCTTAGAACAGAGCACAGATACGCAGTATTTT
clone_size: few; v_call: TRBV27; d_call: .; j_call: TRBJ1-2; cdr3_aa: CASGQFYYGYTF; cdr3_nt: TGTGCCAGCGGACAGTTTTACTATGGCTACACCTTC
clone_size: .; v_call: TRBV7-4; d_call: .; j_call: TRBJ2-1; cdr3_aa: CASSFRDTDDNEQFF; cdr3_nt: TGTGCCAGCAGCTTCCGGGACACGGACGACAATGAGCAGTTCTTC
clone_size: .; v_call: TRBV7-3; d_call: TRBD2; j_call: TRBJ2-5; cdr3_aa: CASSFGAGAQETQYF; cdr3_nt: TGTGCCAGCAGCTTCGGAGCGGGAGCCCAAGAGACCCAGTACTTC
clone_size: .; v_call: TRBV4-1; d_call: TRBD2; j_call: TRBJ2-3; cdr3_aa: CASSLTSGRDTQYF; cdr3_nt: TGCGCCAGCAGCCTTACTAGCGGGAGAGATACGCAGTATTTT
clone_size: .; v_call: TRBV27; d_call: TRBD2; j_call: TRBJ2-1; cdr3_aa: CASSISGSWNEQFF; cdr3_nt: TGTGCCAGCAGCATCAGCGGGAGTTGGAATGAGCAGTTCTTC
clone_size: .; v_call: TRBV9; d_call: .; j_call: TRBJ1-4; cdr3_aa: CASSVGGTNEKLFF; cdr3_nt: TGTGCCAGCAGCGTAGGAGGAACTAATGAAAAACTGTTTTTT
clone_size: .; v_call: TRBV7-7; d_call: TRBD2; j_call: TRBJ2-1; cdr3_aa: CASSLEAGAVDEQFF; cdr3_nt: TGTGCTAGCAGCTTAGAAGCGGGAGCGGTAGATGAGCAGTTCTTC
clone_size: .; v_call: TRBV9; d_call: TRBD1; j_call: TRBJ1-2; cdr3_aa: CASSLSPTGAEGYTF; cdr3_nt: TGTGCCAGCAGCCTAAGCCCGACAGGGGCCGAGGGTTACACCTTC
clone_size: .; v_call: TRBV7-8; d_call: TRBD1; j_call: TRBJ1-2; cdr3_aa: CASSPTRFGGQVIGGYTF; cdr3_nt: TGTGCCAGCAGCCCCACCCGTTTTGGGGGACAGGTTATCGGGGGCTACACCTTC
clone_size: .; v_call: TRBV10-3; d_call: TRBD2; j_call: TRBJ2-2; cdr3_aa: CAIGTSGDTGELFF; cdr3_nt: TGTGCCATCGGGACTAGCGGGGACACCGGGGAGCTGTTTTTT
clone_size: .; v_call: TRBV6-1; d_call: .; j_call: TRBJ1-1; cdr3_aa: CASRTGEAFF; cdr3_nt: TGTGCCAGCAGAACAGGTGAAGCTTTCTTT
clone_size: once; v_call: TRBV6-1; d_call: TRBD1; j_call: TRBJ1-6; cdr3_aa: CASTTGQAENSPLHF; cdr3_nt: TGTGCCAGCACCACCGGACAGGCGGAAAATTCACCCCTCCACTTT
clone_size: .; v_call: TRBV2; d_call: .; j_call: TRBJ1-1; cdr3_aa: CASRGQRMNTEAFF; cdr3_nt: TGTGCCAGCAGAGGACAGCGGATGAACACTGAAGCTTTCTTT
clone_size: .; v_call: TRBV19; d_call: TRBD1; j_call: TRBJ1-1; cdr3_aa: CASSPLDRGGTEAFF; cdr3_nt: TGTGCCAGTAGTCCCCTCGACAGGGGTGGCACTGAAGCTTTCTTT
clone_size: .; v_call: TRBV10-2; d_call: TRBD2; j_call: TRBJ2-7; cdr3_aa: CASSRGGSFDEQYF; cdr3_nt: TGCGCCAGCAGTAGAGGCGGGAGTTTCGACGAGCAGTACTTC
clone_size: .; v_call: TRBV5-6; d_call: .; j_call: TRBJ1-1; cdr3_aa: CASSSGATEAFF; cdr3_nt: TGTGCCAGCAGCTCAGGGGCTACTGAAGCTTTCTTT
clone_size: .; v_call: TRBV4-1; d_call: .; j_call: TRBJ2-1; cdr3_aa: CASSQNPRWSRYNEQFF; cdr3_nt: TGCGCCAGCAGCCAAAACCCCCGGTGGTCCAGGTACAATGAGCAGTTCTTC
clone_size: .; v_call: TRBV6-5; d_call: .; j_call: TRBJ2-3; cdr3_aa: CASSYSPGLDTQYF; cdr3_nt: TGTGCCAGCAGTTACTCCCCCGGTCTTGATACGCAGTATTTT
clone_size: .; v_call: TRBV7-9; d_call: TRBD1; j_call: TRBJ1-2; cdr3_aa: CASSLAGTGGGYTF; cdr3_nt: TGTGCCAGCAGCTTAGCCGGGACAGGGGGCGGCTACACCTTC
clone_size: .; v_call: TRBV6-1; d_call: .; j_call: TRBJ1-4; cdr3_aa: CASSVYPYLETETNEKLFF; cdr3_nt: TGTGCCAGCAGTGTCTACCCTTACTTAGAGACAGAGACTAATGAAAAACTGTTTTTT
clone_size: .; v_call: TRBV5-5; d_call: .; j_call: TRBJ1-5; cdr3_aa: CASSWGRTDSNQPQHF; cdr3_nt: TGTGCCAGCAGCTGGGGTAGGACAGATAGCAATCAGCCCCAGCATTTT
clone_size: .; v_call: TRBV7-8; d_call: TRBD1; j_call: TRBJ2-7; cdr3_aa: CASSLAGGQREQYF; cdr3_nt: TGTGCCAGCAGCTTAGCAGGGGGCCAACGCGAGCAGTACTTC
clone_size: .; v_call: TRBV19; d_call: .; j_call: TRBJ1-1; cdr3_aa: CASSIGQNTEAFF; cdr3_nt: TGTGCCAGTAGTATCGGACAGAACACTGAAGCTTTCTTT
clone_size: .; v_call: TRBV19; d_call: .; j_call: TRBJ1-5; cdr3_aa: CASSIADYSNQPQHF; cdr3_nt: TGTGCCAGTAGTATTGCGGATTATAGCAATCAGCCCCAGCATTTT
clone_size: .; v_call: TRBV4-1; d_call: .; j_call: TRBJ2-7; cdr3_aa: CASSHRDINSYEQYF; cdr3_nt: TGCGCCAGCAGCCACCGGGACATAAACTCCTACGAGCAGTACTTC
clone_size: .; v_call: TRBV5-4; d_call: TRBD1; j_call: TRBJ1-1; cdr3_aa: CASSPGTGAEAFF; cdr3_nt: TGTGCCAGCAGCCCCGGGACAGGGGCTGAAGCTTTCTTT
clone_size: .; v_call: TRBV5-6; d_call: .; j_call: TRBJ1-3; cdr3_aa: CASSLYRVAGGNTIYF; cdr3_nt: TGTGCCAGCAGCTTGTACAGGGTAGCGGGTGGAAACACCATATATTTT
clone_size: .; v_call: TRBV13; d_call: TRBD1; j_call: TRBJ1-1; cdr3_aa: CASSLTGGDPTEAFF; cdr3_nt: TGTGCCAGCAGCTTAACAGGGGGCGATCCCACTGAAGCTTTCTTT
clone_size: .; v_call: TRBV18; d_call: .; j_call: TRBJ2-1; cdr3_aa: CASSPGRGVYNEQFF; cdr3_nt: TGTGCCAGCTCACCGGGGAGGGGGGTCTACAATGAGCAGTTCTTC
clone_size: .; v_call: TRBV10-1; d_call: .; j_call: TRBJ1-1; cdr3_aa: CASSDGGAQAFF; cdr3_nt: TGCGCCAGCAGTGACGGCGGGGCTCAAGCTTTCTTT